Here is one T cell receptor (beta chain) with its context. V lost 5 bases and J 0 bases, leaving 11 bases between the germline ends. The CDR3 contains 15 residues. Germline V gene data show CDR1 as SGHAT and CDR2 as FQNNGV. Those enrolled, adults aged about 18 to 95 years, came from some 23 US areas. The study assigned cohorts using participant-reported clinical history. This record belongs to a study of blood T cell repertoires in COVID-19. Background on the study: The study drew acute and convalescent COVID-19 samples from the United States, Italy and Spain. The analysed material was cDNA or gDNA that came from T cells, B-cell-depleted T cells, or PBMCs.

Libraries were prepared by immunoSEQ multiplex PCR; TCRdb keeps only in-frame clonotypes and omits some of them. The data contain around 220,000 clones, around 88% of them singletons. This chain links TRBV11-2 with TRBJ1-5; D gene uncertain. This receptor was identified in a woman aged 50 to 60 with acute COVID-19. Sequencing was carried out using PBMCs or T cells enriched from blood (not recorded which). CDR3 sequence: CASSIGGFSNQPQHF. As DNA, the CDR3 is TGTGCCAGCAGCATAGGAGGGTTTAGCAATCAGCCCCAGCATTTT.